What follows are 21 T cell receptor beta chains derived from one specimen sequenced in a study of high-grade serous ovarian cancer treatment subgroups. The data were produced by immunoSEQ multiplex PCR, yet TCRdb's version contains in-frame clones alone and is incomplete. Here the sample spans several thousand clones, 55% to 75% being singletons. The tumor samples were collected prior to definitive surgery or chemotherapy. Input material: tumor tissue. The receptors were gathered from a human donor with high-grade serous ovarian cancer.

The CDR3 nucleotides read TGTGCCAGCAGCCTGGGACAGGGGGTCAGTCAGCCCCAGCATTTT. Protein: CASSLGQGVSQPQHF. The chain has TRBV5-6 and TRBJ1-5; 11 bases are a match to TRBD1. The CDR3 spans 15 residues. The V gene's germline CDR1 is SGHDT and CDR2 YYEEEE. V lost 4 bases, J lost 6 bases, and 6 bases stayed unmatched.

This clone was recorded a few times. The rearrangement uses TRBV5-1 and TRBJ1-2, with D maybe TRBD1 (6 bases). Germline CDR1 reads SGHRS; CDR2 reads YFSETQ. This CDR3 spans 15 amino acids. Trimming took 0 bases from V and 4 from J, leaving 13 bases between them. The CDR3 region is CASSLDSAGAYGYTF. The CDR3 DNA is TGCGCCAGCAGCTTGGATTCGGCAGGGGCCTATGGCTACACCTTC.

The rearrangement links TRBV7-3 to TRBJ1-4; D unclear. Germline loops: CDR1 SGHTA, CDR2 FQGTGA. The ends were cut back, 8 bases at V and 4 bases at J, with 23 bases in the middle. CDR3 length: 17 amino acids. CDR3 residues: CASVRIWRGVNNEKLFF. CDR3 nucleotide sequence: TGTGCCAGCGTCCGAATCTGGCGCGGGGTCAATAATGAAAAACTGTTTTTT.

The rearrangement joins TRBV29-1 to TRBJ2-5; D unresolved. The CDR3 extends over 12 amino acids. Germline values: CDR1 SQVTM, CDR2 ANQGSEA. Trimming shortened V by 5 bases and J by 0 bases, and 7 bases separated the two germline ends. In DNA form, the CDR3 reads TGCAGCGTTCAGAACGACCAAGAGACCCAGTACTTC. It translates to CSVQNDQETQYF.

The V gene is TRBV6-5, the J gene TRBJ1-4, with D hard to call. Germline V lookup: CDR1 MNHEY, CDR2 SVGAGI. The CDR3 consists of 15 residues. Trimming left V 3 bases short and J 0 bases short, with 8 bases between. The CDR3 sequence is CASSYLRATNEKLFF. The DNA of the CDR3 is TGTGCCAGCAGTTATCTTCGTGCAACTAATGAAAAACTGTTTTTT.

J is TRBJ2-7 and V is TRBV11-3; 11 bases agree with TRBD2. This CDR3 region has 15 residues. J gave up 5 bases and V 1 base, and 4 bases lay outside the gene matches. Germline loops: CDR1 SGHNT, CDR2 YENEEA. CDR3 sequence: CASSLGLAGSDEQYF. Written as DNA, the CDR3 is TGTGCCAGCAGCTTAGGACTAGCGGGATCGGACGAGCAGTACTTC.

The J gene is TRBJ1-2, the V gene TRBV21-1; TRBD1 is the table's D call and was not checked against the DNA. TRBV21-1 is a pseudogene locus. The CDR3 extends over 14 amino acids. The CDR3 sequence: CARTYRGTSYGYTF. As DNA, the CDR3 is TGTGCCAGGACGTACAGGGGTACTTCGTATGGCTACACCTTC.

This sequence joins TRBV25-1 and TRBJ2-5; D remains unclear. This CDR3 contains 10 residues. Between the trimmed V and J ends, which lost 8 bases and 2 bases, there was a span of 3 bases. Germline V gene data show CDR1 as MGHDK and CDR2 as SYGVNS. CDR3 coding DNA: TGTGCCAGCGGACAAGAGACCCAGTACTTC. It translates to CASGQETQYF.

The table lists this clone with a count of one. The CDR3 spells CASSDLATGNSYEQYF. The CDR3, as DNA: TGTGCCAGCAGTGACCTAGCGACAGGAAACTCCTACGAGCAGTACTTC. V is TRBV6-4 and J is TRBJ2-7, with D possibly being TRBD1 or TRBD2 (6 bases each). Trimming took off 2 bases at V and 0 bases at J, with 14 bases between the two ends. The CDR3 spans 16 residues. Germline CDR1 reads MRHNA; CDR2 reads SNTAGT.

The gene calls are TRBV5-6 and TRBJ2-6, with a tentative D call TRBD2 (6 bases). CDR3 length equals 15 residues. Germline V CDR1 and CDR2: SGHDT, YYEEEE. V was pared by 0 bases and J by 5 bases, with 9 bases between. Written as DNA, the CDR3 is TGTGCCAGCAGCTTGGTGGAGGGTAGGGCCAACGTCCTGACTTTC. Protein product: CASSLVEGRANVLTF.

This chain connects TRBV4-3 to TRBJ2-5; tentative D call: TRBD2 (5 bases). Trimming took off 0 bases at V and 5 bases at J, with 13 bases between the two ends. The CDR3 extends over 15 amino acids. Germline-derived CDR1 and CDR2 are LGHNA and YSLEER. The CDR3 is CASSQEIGGLETQYF. The CDR3 DNA sequence: TGCGCCAGCAGCCAAGAAATAGGAGGACTTGAGACCCAGTACTTC.

The chain uses TRBV18 and TRBJ2-1; tentatively, D is TRBD1 or TRBD2 (5 bases each). There are 15 residues in the CDR3. Germline-derived CDR1 and CDR2 are KGHSH and LQKENI. Trimming cost V 3 bases and J 1 base, with 10 bases left between them. The CDR3 bases are TGTGCCAGCTCACCGGAGGCAGGGTCCTACAATGAGCAGTTCTTC. It codes for CASSPEAGSYNEQFF.

This chain joins TRBV19 and TRBJ2-1; maybe TRBD2 (5 bases). The CDR3 is made up of 12 amino acids. The germline V gene has CDR1 LNHDA and CDR2 SQIVND (reference sequence). The V end was cut by 6 bases, the J end by 5 bases, with 8 bases between. In nucleotides, the CDR3 is TGTGCCAGTAGAGCGGCCAACAATGAGCAGTTCTTC. It encodes CASRAANNEQFF. Supplemented by reference TRBV19 and TRBJ2-1, the full variable domain reads DGGITQSPKYLFRKEGQNVTLSCEQNLNHDAMYWYRQDPGQGLRLIYYSQIVNDFQKGDIAEGYSVSREKKESFPLTVTSAQKNPTAFYLCASRAANNEQFFGPGTRLTVL.

The chain couples TRBV7-2 to TRBJ2-1; D perhaps matches TRBD2 (5 bases). The CDR3 contains 14 residues. From germline, CDR1 is SGHTA and CDR2 FQGNSA. V was clipped by 5 bases and J by 0 bases, with 8 bases between them. The CDR3 sequence is CASSPRDSYNEQFF. In DNA, the CDR3 is TGTGCCAGCAGCCCCCGGGACTCCTACAATGAGCAGTTCTTC.

The chain carries TRBV29-1 and TRBJ1-1; TRBD1 aligns across 11 bases. The CDR3 extends over 14 amino acids. Germline V gives CDR1 SQVTM, CDR2 ANQGSEA. The trim removed 5 bases at V and 4 bases at J, leaving 6 bases unmatched. The CDR3 protein is CSVHGQGARTEAFF. Here the CDR3 DNA reads TGCAGCGTTCACGGACAGGGGGCTCGCACTGAAGCTTTCTTT. Full variable domain (remainder filled in from reference TRBV29-1 and TRBJ1-1): SAVISQKPSRDICQRGTSLTIQCQVDSQVTMMFWYRQQPGQSLTLIATANQGSEATYESGFVIDKFPISRPNLTFSTLTVSNMSPEDSSIYLCSVHGQGARTEAFFGQGTRLTVV.

The chain carries TRBV5-1 and TRBJ2-1; D might be TRBD2 (5 bases). CDR3 length: 13 residues. Germline CDR1 reads SGHRS; CDR2 reads YFSETQ. V was trimmed by 4 bases and J by 0 bases, leaving 5 bases between them. The chain's CDR3 is CASSGSSYNEQFF. CDR3 in DNA: TGCGCCAGCAGCGGGAGCTCCTACAATGAGCAGTTCTTC.

The CDR3, as DNA: TGTGCCAGCAGGGACCGGGACAGGGGGCGTCGGAAGGGCTACACCTTC. It is translated as CASRDRDRGRRKGYTF. The chain uses TRBV19 and TRBJ1-2, with TRBD1 matching over 12 bases. CDR3 size: 16 residues. V lost 9 bases and J lost 8; bases outside the gene matches: 16. Looked up from germline, CDR1 is LNHDA and CDR2 is SQIVND (reference sequence).

The chain recombines TRBV19 with TRBJ2-2; no clear D gene. CDR1 LNHDA and CDR2 SQIVND come from the germline V gene (reference sequence). Trimming pared 2 bases from V and 5 bases from J, leaving 6 bases between. The CDR3 covers 13 residues. CDR3 amino acids: CASSIIGTGELFF. The CDR3 bases are TGTGCCAGTAGTATAATAGGGACCGGGGAGCTGTTTTTT.

The chain uses TRBV7-9 and TRBJ2-3; D possibly corresponds to TRBD2 (5 bases). Germline CDR1 reads SEHNR; CDR2 reads FQNEAQ (reference sequence). V shed 7 bases and J shed 3 bases, with 11 bases lying between them. This CDR3 comprises 13 residues. As DNA, the CDR3 is TGTGCCAGCATGAGGGCAGCAACAGATACGCAGTATTTT. It translates to CASMRAATDTQYF.

V usage is TRBV6-6 and J usage is TRBJ2-7; 8 positions agree with TRBD2. V lost 8 bases to trimming and J lost 2 bases; unmatched junction nucleotides: 8. The CDR3 totals 14 residues. The germline CDR1 and CDR2 sequences are MNHNY and SVGAGI (reference sequence). The CDR3 DNA is TGTGCCAGCTCCCCTCGGGGGGGGGCCTACGAGCAGTACTTC. It specifies CASSPRGGAYEQYF.

In this sample, this clone turned up a few times. The chain employs TRBV7-9 and TRBJ1-2; D remains unclear. V gave up 4 bases and J gave up 8 bases, with 8 bases separating them. The CDR3 totals 11 residues. Looked up from germline, CDR1 is SEHNR and CDR2 is FQNEAQ (reference sequence). The DNA of the CDR3 is TGTGCCAGCAGCTGGGCACGAGGCTACACCTTC. Translation gives CASSWARGYTF.